A selection of T cell receptor beta chains follows, all from one sample in a study of radiotherapy plus CTLA-4 blockade in lung cancer. Generated by immunoSEQ multiplex PCR, the TCRdb table keeps only in-frame clones and is missing some. The sample shows some 48,000 clones, 70% to 90% of them seen only once. Sequenced here: peripheral blood, sampled from a patient treated with radiotherapy plus ipilimumab. Receptors originate from a human donor with non-small cell lung cancer that progressed on radiotherapy plus ipilimumab. Some clones in this sample may be carry-over from other donors' samples. Both conserved end residues are part of each CDR3. The order of the fields is D gene, J gene, V gene, clone size, CDR3 DNA, CDR3 protein. A D gene is named only where the DNA matches it firmly. Size is stated for part of the rows, as once, few or many counts, or as a class when the clone is expanded.

TRBD1 | TRBJ1-4 | TRBV4-2 | NA | TGTGCCAGCAGCCAGGGACAGGGTGTAACTAATGAAAAACTGTTTTTT | CASSQGQGVTNEKLFF
NA | TRBJ1-2 | TRBV2 | NA | TGTGCCAGCAGTGGGGCCCAGAGAAACCTTAACTATGGCTACACCTTC | CASSGAQRNLNYGYTF
NA | TRBJ2-1 | TRBV7-2 | NA | TGTGCCAGCACCTCCGAGCGGACCTCTAACTACAATGAGCAGTTCTTC | CASTSERTSNYNEQFF
NA | TRBJ1-2 | TRBV2 | NA | TGTGCCAGCAGGGCGACAGGAGCCCCCTATGGCTACACCTTC | CASRATGAPYGYTF
TRBD2 | TRBJ2-7 | TRBV4-3 | NA | TGCGCCAGCAGCCAAGATAGCGGGAGATACTACGAGCAGTACTTC | CASSQDSGRYYEQYF
NA | TRBJ2-7 | TRBV2 | NA | TGTGCCAGCAGACTCACAGGGCGGACCTACGAGCAGTACTTC | CASRLTGRTYEQYF
NA | TRBJ1-2 | TRBV10-3 | NA | TGTGCCATCAGTGAGTCTGAAAACTTCAACTATGGCTACACCTTC | CAISESENFNYGYTF
NA | TRBJ1-2 | TRBV5-6 | NA | TGTGCCAGCAGCTTGGCGGGCAGGGCGTCTGGCTACACCTTC | CASSLAGRASGYTF
NA | TRBJ1-1 | TRBV6-1 | once | TGTGCCAGCTCTTCAATAACAGTGAACACTGAAGCTTTCTTT | CASSSITVNTEAFF
NA | TRBJ1-2 | TRBV4-2 | NA | TGTGCCAGCAGCCAAGACAGGGACTATGGCTACACCTTC | CASSQDRDYGYTF
NA | TRBJ1-1 | TRBV5-1 | NA | TGCGCCAGCAGCCCTGCGCGGGGGGACACTGAAGCTTTCTTT | CASSPARGDTEAFF
NA | TRBJ2-7 | TRBV19 | NA | TGTGCCAGTAGTATACCTAGCACCTACGAGCAGTACTTC | CASSIPSTYEQYF
NA | TRBJ1-2 | TRBV6-6 | NA | TGTGCCAGCAGTTTTGACCGAAGACTCTATGGCTACACCTTC | CASSFDRRLYGYTF
NA | TRBJ1-5 | TRBV6-5 | NA | TGTGCCAGCAGTCCACAGAGAAATAGCAATCAGCCCCAGCATTTT | CASSPQRNSNQPQHF
NA | TRBJ1-6 | TRBV9 | NA | TGTGCCAGCAGCGGGCCCGGTGGGCAGGGTAATTCACCCCTCCACTTT | CASSGPGGQGNSPLHF
NA | TRBJ1-1 | TRBV18 | NA | TGTGCCAGCTCACCATTTTCGCAGGAATTGAACCCGTACACTGAAGCTTTCTTT | CASSPFSQELNPYTEAFF
NA | TRBJ2-1 | TRBV4-1 | NA | TGCGCCAGCAGCCCGAAAACGAGTGGTGAGCAGTTCTTC | CASSPKTSGEQFF
NA | TRBJ2-1 | TRBV11-2 | once | TGTGCCAGCAGCTTAGATTTTGGGGCCGGGAATGAGCAGTTCTTC | CASSLDFGAGNEQFF
NA | TRBJ1-1 | TRBV2 | NA | TGTGCCAGCACCGGGACGGGAGGGACTGAAGCTTTCTTT | CASTGTGGTEAFF
TRBD2 | TRBJ2-1 | TRBV18 | NA | TGTGCCAGCTCACCAGCGGCTAGCGGGTTAGTCGAGCAGTTCTTC | CASSPAASGLVEQFF
NA | TRBJ2-7 | TRBV7-2 | NA | TGTGCCAGCAGCCCCGACAGTCTACGGGGGAACGAGCAGTACTTC | CASSPDSLRGNEQYF
TRBD1 | TRBJ2-2 | TRBV5-1 | NA | TGCGCCAGCAGCTTAAACGGACAGGGGACGCCCGGGGAGCTGTTTTTT | CASSLNGQGTPGELFF
TRBD2 | TRBJ2-3 | TRBV4-3 | once | TGCGCCAGCAGCCAAGACGAACCCGCGGGAGGGCGGTTAGATACGCAGTATTTT | CASSQDEPAGGRLDTQYF
TRBD1 | TRBJ2-7 | TRBV27 | NA | TGTGCCACCACGGGACAGGCCCCCTACGAGCAGTACTTC | CATTGQAPYEQYF
NA | TRBJ1-1 | TRBV10-2 | NA | TGCGCCAGCAGTGAGTACAGAAACACTGAAGCTTTCTTT | CASSEYRNTEAFF
TRBD2 | TRBJ2-2 | TRBV4-1 | NA | TGCGCCAGCAGCCAAGAGACTAGCTACACCGGGGAGCTGTTTTTT | CASSQETSYTGELFF
TRBD2 | TRBJ2-3 | TRBV28 | NA | TGTGCCAGCAGGCCAAGACTAGCGGGCCGCACAGATACGCAGTATTTT | CASRPRLAGRTDTQYF
NA | TRBJ2-7 | TRBV5-5 | once | TGTGCCAGCAGCGGTGGCATCTACGAGCAGTACTTC | CASSGGIYEQYF
NA | TRBJ2-2 | TRBV2 | NA | TGTGCCAGCAGGTTCCAGGGCAACACCGGGGAGCTGTTTTTT | CASRFQGNTGELFF
NA | TRBJ1-2 | TRBV6-4 | NA | TGTGCCAGCAGTGACAACGGGATCGGCTACACCTTC | CASSDNGIGYTF
NA | TRBJ2-7 | TRBV10-3 | NA | TGTGCCATCAGTGCACCCCGCGGGACGCTTGACTACGAGCAGTACTTC | CAISAPRGTLDYEQYF
TRBD2 | TRBJ2-1 | TRBV2 | once | TGTGCCAGCAGTGATTCTAGCGGATACAATGAGCAGTTCTTC | CASSDSSGYNEQFF
TRBD2 | TRBJ2-7 | TRBV30 | NA | TGTGCCTGGAGTCGACTAGCGGGAGTTATTTACGAGCAGTACTTC | CAWSRLAGVIYEQYF